This note documents a single TCR beta chain sequence. What it binds is unknown. Generated by immunoSEQ multiplex PCR, the TCRdb table keeps only in-frame clones and is missing some. The table lists some 22,000 clones, about 80% of them singletons. As for time point: week 11, during vaccination. Topical imiquimod was applied with each vaccine dose, which held 300 ug of mutant IDH1 20-mer peptide. In every donor, the tumor was a new WHO grade 3 or 4 IDH1-mutant, ATRX-lost astrocytoma. The entry originates in a study of a mutant IDH1 vaccine in newly diagnosed glioma. Study details: In some groups vaccination began 4-6 weeks post-radiotherapy; others received it with temozolomide. Therapy received beforehand was radiotherapy, temozolomide, or both, with most patients given both.

Study results and caveats: Induction of immune responses by the vaccine occurred in about 93% of patients.

Germline V gene data show CDR1 as SGHTA and CDR2 as FQGNSA. Trimming cost V 4 bases and J 5 bases, with 12 bases left between them. The CDR3 spans 14 residues. Sequencing was performed on PBMCs, taken from a glioma patient whose treatment included an IDH1 peptide vaccine. This chain uses TRBV7-2 with TRBJ1-5; D remains ambiguous. The TCR was taken from a man aged 40-55 years with glioma. The CDR3 region is CASSSSQRYQPQHF. CDR3 coding DNA: TGTGCCAGCAGCTCATCTCAGAGATATCAGCCCCAGCATTTT.